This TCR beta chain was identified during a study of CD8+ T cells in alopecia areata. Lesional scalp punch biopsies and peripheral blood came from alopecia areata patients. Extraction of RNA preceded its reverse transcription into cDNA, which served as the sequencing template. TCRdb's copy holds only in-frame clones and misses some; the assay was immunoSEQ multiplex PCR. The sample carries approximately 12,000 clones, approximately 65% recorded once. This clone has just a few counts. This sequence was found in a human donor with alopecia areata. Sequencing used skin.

As DNA, the CDR3 is TGTGCCTGGAGTGTAGATGAGGGACCCTACGAGCAGTACTTC. The encoded protein is CAWSVDEGPYEQYF. The V gene is TRBV30, the J gene TRBJ2-7; D possibly uses TRBD1 or TRBD2 (5 bases each). V lost 0 bases and J lost 2, with 11 bases in between. The CDR3 has 14 amino acids. Germline V lookup: CDR1 GTSNPN, CDR2 SVGIG (reference sequence). The full variable domain, its missing parts supplied by reference TRBV30 and TRBJ2-7, is SQTIHQWPATLVQPVGSPLSLECTVEGTSNPNLYWYRQAAGRGLQLLFYSVGIGQISSEVPQNLSASRPQDRQFILSSKKLLLSDSGFYLCAWSVDEGPYEQYFGPGTRLTVT.